The next 27 T cell receptor beta chains were all read from a single sample in a study of shared clonotypes between healthy human individuals. Measured with immunoSEQ multiplex PCR; TCRdb has only the in-frame clones, and not every one. This table holds roughly 2,500,000 clones, over 85% found once. Sequencing was carried out using naive CD4+ T cells from PBMCs. Specified subset: CD45RA+ positively selected. The receptors originated from a young man in good health. Some clones in this sample may be carry-over from other donors' samples.

The chain joins TRBV28 to TRBJ1-2, with a tentative D call TRBD1 (5 bases). Trimming cost V 2 bases and J 4 bases, with 8 bases left between them. The length of the CDR3 is 13 residues. The germline CDR1 and CDR2 sequences are MDHEN and SYDVKM. The CDR3 region has the DNA TGTGCCAGCAGTTTAGTAAGGGGCTATGGCTACACCTTC. Its protein product is CASSLVRGYGYTF.

This clone was found once. A junction boundary mismatches the germline segment, possibly from a read error. The chain carries TRBV15 and TRBJ1-5; D remains unclear. The CDR3 contains 17 residues. Germline V lookup: CDR1 LNHNV, CDR2 YYDKDF (reference sequence). CDR3 sequence: CATSRERRFDSNQPQHF. DNA of the CDR3: TGTGCCACCAGCCGAGAGAGGCGATTTGATAGCAATCAGCCCCAGCATTTT.

This clone was recorded only once. This chain joins TRBV28 and TRBJ2-3, with 7 positions matching TRBD2. Germline trimming cut 7 bases from V and 1 base from J; bases unmatched to any gene: 8. The CDR3 is made up of 15 amino acids. Germline V gene lookup returns CDR1 MDHEN and CDR2 SYDVKM. DNA for the CDR3: TGTGCCAGCACCCGAAGTGGGGGGGGCACAGATACGCAGTATTTT. Translating gives CASTRSGGGTDTQYF. Filled out from reference TRBV28 and TRBJ2-3, the complete variable domain reads DVKVTQSSRYLVKRTGEKVFLECVQDMDHENMFWYRQDPGLGLRLIYFSYDVKMKEKGDIPEGYSVSREKKERFSLILESASTNQTSMYLCASTRSGGGTDTQYFGPGTRLTVL.

The chain couples TRBV5-1 to TRBJ2-3; 12 bases map to TRBD1. The length of the CDR3 is 16 residues. Germline V lookup: CDR1 SGHRS, CDR2 YFSETQ. The V and J ends lost 4 bases and 5 bases, in that order; junction bases with no gene match: 8. CDR3 DNA: TGCGCCAGCAGCGTGTCCGGGACAGGGGGCTTAGATACGCAGTATTTT. Translation: CASSVSGTGGLDTQYF.

The rearrangement links TRBV4-1 to TRBJ2-1; D unclear. V was trimmed by 5 bases and J by 6 bases, leaving 8 bases between them. Germline assignment: CDR1 MGHRA and CDR2 YSYEKL. The CDR3 length is 12 residues. DNA of the CDR3: TGCGCCAGCAGCTATACTACCAATGAGCAGTTCTTC. Translating it yields CASSYTTNEQFF.

The chain has TRBV2 and TRBJ1-5; 8 nucleotides align to TRBD1. This CDR3 region has 19 residues. Germline CDR1 and CDR2: SNHLY and FYNNEI. V trimming: 4 bases; J trimming: 0 bases; junction bases outside the gene matches: 14. The CDR3 DNA follows: TGTGCCAGCAGTGTGACAGGGGACCCCCCTCTGAATAGCAATCAGCCCCAGCATTTT. Its protein is CASSVTGDPPLNSNQPQHF. Complete variable domain (other parts from reference TRBV2 and TRBJ1-5): EPEVTQTPSHQVTQMGQEVILRCVPISNHLYFYWYRQILGQKVEFLVSFYNNEISEKSEIFDDQFSVERPDGSNFTLKIRSTKLEDSAMYFCASSVTGDPPLNSNQPQHFGDGTRLSIL.

The J gene is TRBJ2-3, the V gene TRBV2; 12 bases map to TRBD1. This CDR3 region has 17 residues. Per germline, CDR1 SNHLY and CDR2 FYNNEI. V lost 1 base to trimming and J lost 5 bases; unmatched junction nucleotides: 7. CDR3: CASSEERGQGAIDTQYF. DNA of the CDR3: TGTGCCAGCAGTGAAGAACGGGGACAGGGGGCGATAGATACGCAGTATTTT. Supplemented by reference TRBV2 and TRBJ2-3, the full variable domain reads EPEVTQTPSHQVTQMGQEVILRCVPISNHLYFYWYRQILGQKVEFLVSFYNNEISEKSEIFDDQFSVERPDGSNFTLKIRSTKLEDSAMYFCASSEERGQGAIDTQYFGPGTRLTVL.

The V and J genes are TRBV7-9 and TRBJ2-7; 10 positions agree with TRBD2. Germline CDR1 reads SEHNR; CDR2 reads FQNEAQ (reference sequence). Unmatched junction bases numbered 16, after V lost 11 bases and J lost 9 bases. CDR3 length: 14 residues. The CDR3 DNA is TGTGCCGCGGAGGCGCTAGCGGGAGTTAATGTGCAGTACTTC. Translated, it gives CAAEALAGVNVQYF.

The chain couples TRBV5-1 to TRBJ2-7, with 9 bases lining up with TRBD1. V lost 6 bases to trimming and J lost 3 bases; unmatched junction nucleotides: 10. This CDR3 region has 15 residues. Germline lookup yields CDR1 SGHRS and CDR2 YFSETQ. The CDR3, as DNA: TGCGCCAGCACCCCCGGGACAGGGAACTTCTACGAGCAGTACTTC. Its translation: CASTPGTGNFYEQYF.

The chain links TRBV28 to TRBJ2-1; D not resolved. The germline CDR1 and CDR2 sequences are MDHEN and SYDVKM. V was trimmed by 6 bases and J by 8 bases, leaving 8 bases between them. The CDR3 contains 11 residues. CDR3 in DNA: TGTGCCAGCAGCTATAGAGATGAGCAGTTCTTC. This sequence encodes CASSYRDEQFF.

The chain is built from TRBV11-2 and TRBJ2-2; D may be TRBD1 (6 bases). In germline, CDR1 is SGHAT, CDR2 FQNNGV. The CDR3 has 14 residues. V shed 5 bases and J shed 3 bases, with 10 bases lying between them. CDR3: CASSGTTYTGELFF. CDR3 DNA: TGTGCCAGCAGCGGGACAACTTACACCGGGGAGCTGTTTTTT.

For this clone: The sample carries other DNA sequences with the same CDR3. The J gene is TRBJ1-2, the V gene TRBV7-2; 8 nucleotides match TRBD1. Trimming took 4 bases from V and 4 from J; bases not matched to a gene: 5. Germline V lookup: CDR1 SGHTA, CDR2 FQGNSA. The CDR3 consists of 14 residues. CDR3 residues: CASSSQGAGYGYTF. CDR3 DNA sequence: TGTGCCAGCAGCTCTCAGGGGGCTGGCTATGGCTACACCTTC.

The chain carries TRBV6-5 and TRBJ2-5; D perhaps matches TRBD2 (5 bases). The DNA end is a closer match to TRBJ2-7, so the J assignment may be wrong. The CDR3 extends over 13 amino acids. Germline V CDR1 and CDR2: MNHEY, SVGAGI. CDR3 region: CASGRAASYEQYF. The CDR3 DNA reads TGTGCCAGTGGTCGAGCGGCCTCCTACGAGCAGTACTTC.

The V call is TRBV9, the J call TRBJ1-2; a weak D match, TRBD1 (6 bases). This CDR3 is 16 amino acids long. The V gene lost 0 bases and the J gene lost 1 base, with 13 bases spanning the gap. CDR1 is SGDLS and CDR2 is YYNGEE in the germline V gene. The CDR3: CASSVGHRDGNYGYTF. The CDR3 bases are TGTGCCAGCAGCGTAGGGCACAGGGACGGTAACTATGGCTACACCTTC.

The chain couples TRBV5-4 to TRBJ2-1; D unresolved. V lost 2 bases to trimming and J lost 2 bases, with 11 bases between them. This CDR3 region has 15 residues. Looked up from germline, CDR1 is SGHNT and CDR2 is YYREEE (reference sequence). CDR3 DNA sequence: TGTGCCAGCAGCTTCAGCTCGACCACCTACAATGAGCAGTTCTTC. Encoded protein: CASSFSSTTYNEQFF.

The chain joins TRBV7-9 to TRBJ1-1; no clear D. Trimming took off 2 bases at V and 5 bases at J, with 9 bases between the two ends. Germline CDR1 reads SEHNR; CDR2 reads FQNEAQ (reference sequence). This CDR3 contains 13 residues. CDR3 nucleotide sequence: TGTGCCAGCAGCTTAAGTGACCGGACTGAAGCTTTCTTT. Protein sequence: CASSLSDRTEAFF. Together with reference TRBV7-9 and TRBJ1-1, the CDR3 gives the full variable domain: DTGVSQNPRHKITKRGQNVTFRCDPISEHNRLYWYRQTLGQGPEFLTYFQNEAQLEKSRLLSDRFSAERPKGSFSTLEIQRTEQGDSAMYLCASSLSDRTEAFFGQGTRLTVV.

DNA for the CDR3: TGTGCCAGCAGTTTGCGGGACAACTATGGCTACACCTTC. Encoded protein: CASSLRDNYGYTF. The V and J genes are TRBV27 and TRBJ1-2; possible D gene TRBD1, 5 bases. Germline lookup yields CDR1 MNHEY and CDR2 SMNVEV (reference sequence). The CDR3 length is 13 residues. The V and J ends lost 3 bases and 2 bases respectively, with 7 bases between them.

This sequence joins TRBV18 and TRBJ2-6; 8 bases are a match to TRBD2. CDR1 KGHSH and CDR2 LQKENI come from the germline V gene. The CDR3 is 19 amino acids. Trimming cost V 4 bases and J 1 base; bases outside gene matches: 12. The CDR3 nucleotides read TGTGCCAGCTCACGTCTAGCGGGTATCTCCGAGTCTGGGGCCAACGTCCTGACTTTC. It yields the protein CASSRLAGISESGANVLTF.

The V call is TRBV28, the J call TRBJ2-2; 11 nucleotides align to TRBD1. The ends lost 6 bases at V and 6 bases at J; junction bases unmatched: 12. CDR1 and CDR2 (germline): MDHEN, SYDVKM. The CDR3 consists of 17 residues. The CDR3 coding sequence is TGTGCCAGCAGCCTACCGGGACAGGGGGTTGACGCCGGGGAGCTGTTTTTT. This codes for CASSLPGQGVDAGELFF.

The chain combines TRBV4-1 with TRBJ2-7; 7 nucleotides align to TRBD2. V was clipped by 1 base and J by 6 bases; unmatched bases: 12. Germline assignment: CDR1 MGHRA and CDR2 YSYEKL. The CDR3 sequence is 16 residues long. The CDR3 protein is CASSQVVAGVVGEQYF. CDR3 in DNA: TGCGCCAGCAGCCAAGTAGTTGCGGGAGTAGTAGGCGAGCAGTACTTC.

This chain uses TRBV6-5 with TRBJ2-1; D remains unclear. V lost 2 bases, J lost 8 bases, and 13 bases lay in between. This CDR3 is built from 14 residues. The germline gives CDR1 MNHEY, CDR2 SVGAGI. The CDR3 region is CASSYQPAPDEQFF. CDR3 sequence (DNA): TGTGCCAGCAGTTACCAGCCTGCCCCGGATGAGCAGTTCTTC.

The chain links TRBV15 to TRBJ1-1, with D maybe TRBD1 (6 bases). Trimming cost V 5 bases and J 5 bases, with 12 bases left between them. CDR3 length: 13 amino acids. Germline-derived CDR1 and CDR2 are LNHNV and YYDKDF (reference sequence). In DNA, the CDR3 is TGTGCCACCAGCGGACAGCTTTGTACTGAAGCTTTCTTT. Translating gives CATSGQLCTEAFF. Based on the CDR3 plus reference TRBV15 and TRBJ1-1, the full variable domain is DAMVIQNPRYQVTQFGKPVTLSCSQTLNHNVMYWYQQKSSQAPKLLFHYYDKDFNNEADTPDNFQSRRPNTSFCFLDIRSPGLGDTAMYLCATSGQLCTEAFFGQGTRLTVV.

Remarks on this clone: This same CDR3 is encoded by further DNA sequences in the sample. This chain uses TRBV11-3 with TRBJ2-1; a weak D match, TRBD1 (5 bases). The V gene's germline CDR1 is SGHNT and CDR2 YENEEA. V lost 4 bases and J lost 9, with 7 bases in between. The CDR3 contains 11 residues. The CDR3 loop is CASSSTGEQFF. The CDR3 nucleotides are TGTGCCAGCAGCTCTACAGGTGAGCAGTTCTTC.

With respect to this clone: The same CDR3 can be traced to other DNA sequences in this sample. V gene TRBV9 combines with J gene TRBJ2-7, with D hard to call. CDR1 and CDR2 from the germline V gene are SGDLS and YYNGEE. Trimming removed 0 bases at V and 3 bases at J, with 10 bases between. The CDR3 length is 14 residues. Here the CDR3 DNA reads TGTGCCAGCAGCGTAGGCCGAAGCAGCTACGAGCAGTACTTC. It codes for CASSVGRSSYEQYF.

This chain connects TRBV7-8 to TRBJ2-7; D gene uncertain. Germline loops: CDR1 SGHVS, CDR2 FQNEAQ. The CDR3 runs 12 residues. Trimming shortened V by 1 base and J by 6 bases, and 7 bases separated the two germline ends. In nucleotides, the CDR3 is TGTGCCAGCAGCTTAGTCTCGCGCGAGCAGTACTTC. Translated, it gives CASSLVSREQYF.

The CDR3 loop reads CASRRGAAINGEQFF. CDR3 sequence (DNA): TGCGCCAGCCGCCGAGGGGCAGCGATCAATGGAGAGCAGTTCTTC. V gene TRBV5-1 combines with J gene TRBJ2-1; tentatively, D is TRBD1 or TRBD2 (5 bases each). The germline CDR1 and CDR2 sequences are SGHRS and YFSETQ. The CDR3 is made up of 15 amino acids. Between the trimmed V and J ends, which lost 7 bases and 10 bases, there was a span of 24 bases.

To note about this clone: A much larger clonotype is one base distant, so this may be a read error. Other DNA sequences in the same sample also yield this CDR3. The CDR3 is CASSLDREETQYF. CDR3 coding DNA: TGTGCCAGCAGCTTAGACAGAGAAGAGACCCAGTACTTC. The chain combines TRBV11-2 with TRBJ2-5, with unresolved D. Germline loops: CDR1 SGHAT, CDR2 FQNNGV. The CDR3 sequence is 13 residues long. Trimming stripped 0 bases from V and 3 bases from J, with 5 bases between.